These T cell receptor beta chains were read from a single sample in a study of beta chain features in type 1 diabetes. The assay was immunoSEQ multiplex PCR, and TCRdb's table has in-frame clones only and misses some. The sample shows around 500,000 clones, roughly 10% of them seen only once. Sequencing was performed on naive CD4+ T cells from blood. These TCRs come from a woman aged 18-29 years in good health. Each CDR3 is given with its conserved first and last residue. The D gene is left open where the match is weak. Expanded clones are given a class, and other clones once, few, many or no size at all.

D: NA; size: few; V: TRBV7-2; J: TRBJ1-2; DNA: TGTGCCAGCAGCTTAGCTGGCAGAGCCTACACCTTC; CDR3: CASSLAGRAYTF
D: NA; size: few; V: TRBV2; J: TRBJ1-1; DNA: TGTGCCAGCAGGATCGACGGGAACACTGAAGCTTTCTTT; CDR3: CASRIDGNTEAFF
D: NA; size: few; V: TRBV7-9; J: TRBJ2-5; DNA: TGTGCCAGCAGCTCCTTCCCACAAGAGACCCAGTACTTC; CDR3: CASSSFPQETQYF
D: NA; size: NA; V: TRBV11-2; J: TRBJ2-1; DNA: TGTGCCAGCAGACGACCTGGGAGGCGGGCAAATGAGCAGTTCTTC; CDR3: CASRRPGRRANEQFF
D: NA; size: NA; V: TRBV11-2; J: TRBJ2-7; DNA: TGTGCCAGCAGCTTAGATCCAGGGCAATCGGGGCGGTACTTC; CDR3: CASSLDPGQSGRYF
D: TRBD2; size: few; V: TRBV2; J: TRBJ2-3; DNA: TGTGCCAGCAGGGTAGCGGGAAACACAGATACGCAGTATTTT; CDR3: CASRVAGNTDTQYF
D: TRBD1; size: NA; V: TRBV9; J: TRBJ1-1; DNA: TGTGCCAGCAGCTCACGGACAGGGAACACTGAAGCTTTCTTT; CDR3: CASSSRTGNTEAFF
D: TRBD1; size: few; V: TRBV7-6; J: TRBJ1-4; DNA: TGTGCCAGCAGCTTCCGCCCCGGGACAGGGGGTGAAAAACTGTTTTTT; CDR3: CASSFRPGTGGEKLFF
D: NA; size: NA; V: TRBV6-6; J: TRBJ2-1; DNA: TGTGCCAGCAGTTCGGACAGAGGCAATGAGCAGTTCTTC; CDR3: CASSSDRGNEQFF
D: NA; size: NA; V: TRBV2; J: TRBJ1-4; DNA: TGTGCCAGCAGACCGTTGACAGGCGGTACTGAAAAACTGTTTTTT; CDR3: CASRPLTGGTEKLFF
D: NA; size: few; V: TRBV4-3; J: TRBJ1-2; DNA: TGCGCCAGCAGCCTTCGACGTGGAGGGGTCTATGGCTACACCTTC; CDR3: CASSLRRGGVYGYTF
D: TRBD2; size: NA; V: TRBV7-6; J: TRBJ2-5; DNA: TGTGCCAGCAGCCCGACTAGCGGGAGACAAGAGACCCAGTACTTC; CDR3: CASSPTSGRQETQYF
D: NA; size: NA; V: TRBV6-5; J: TRBJ1-2; DNA: TGTGCCAGCAGTTACTCGTGGCAGTCCTCCTATGGCTACACCTTC; CDR3: CASSYSWQSSYGYTF
D: NA; size: NA; V: TRBV30; J: TRBJ1-1; DNA: TGTGCCTGGGGTAGACGGCAGAACACTGAAGCTTTCTTT; CDR3: CAWGRRQNTEAFF
D: TRBD2; size: NA; V: TRBV7-9; J: TRBJ2-2; DNA: TGTGCCAGCAGCCCCAGACTAGCGGGGGGCACCGGGGAGCTGTTTTTT; CDR3: CASSPRLAGGTGELFF